The text below deals with one T cell receptor (beta chain). Its antigen is unknown. The sample is drawn from a study of vaccination and CD4 T cells after COVID-19. Overall study context: Two doses of either BNT162b2 or mRNA-1273 vaccine went to participants.

Documented treatment: roughly 10-day PBMC culture with coronavirus spike peptide pools or control peptides (ViraFEST assay). Dates of positive PCR ran from March to December 2020, before US Alpha, Beta and Delta variants. Cultured CD4+ T cell DNA was sequenced using the Oncomine TCR Beta short-read assay. MiXCR, applied by TCRdb to the PCR reads, yields one record per CDR3 protein. The data hold under 15,000 distinct CDR3 sequences, with 35% to 55% observed a single time. CDR3 length equals 15 residues. CDR1 and CDR2 (germline): DFQATT, SNEGSKA (reference sequence). V was shortened by 3 bases and J by 7 bases, with 19 bases between the two germline ends.

The specimen comprised CD4+ T cells from blood, cultured in vitro, sampled before SARS-CoV-2 vaccination. The receptor's source is a human donor who had recovered from COVID-19. The chain is built from TRBV20-1 and TRBJ1-5, with a tentative D call TRBD1 (5 bases). DNA for the CDR3: TGCAGTGCTAGGGTACTTCGGGGGGAAGCACAGCCCCAGCATTTT. Translated: CSARVLRGEAQPQHF.